This TCR beta chain was sequenced for a study of vaccination and CD4 T cells after COVID-19. Points from the study as a whole: From a median of roughly 21 to 38, SARS-CoV-2-reactive clonotypes increased, though not significantly. Spike mono-reactivity was shown by 304 of 307 vaccine-specific clones in convalescent patients.

The Oncomine TCR Beta short-read assay sequenced DNA from cultured CD4+ T cells. Cultured CD4+ T cells were the source of extracted genomic DNA. TCRdb re-derived calls from the PCR reads in MiXCR, one entry per CDR3 protein. The table records more than 9,500 distinct CDR3 sequences, around 30% of them present only once. The V gene's germline CDR1 is MNHEY and CDR2 SMNVEV (reference sequence). This CDR3 contains 13 residues. V gave up 5 bases and J gave up 3 bases, with 11 bases separating them. A few counts support this clonotype. Its antigen is currently unknown. Treatment defined: approximately 11-day PBMC culture with coronavirus spike peptide pools or control peptides (ViraFEST assay). ViraFEST enlarged antigen-specific T cell populations with peptide pools and afterwards sequenced TCRs.

This clonotype was obtained from a human donor with COVID-19. Sequencing input: cultured CD4+ T cells from blood. The chain is built from TRBV27 and TRBJ2-7; TRBD1 or TRBD2 may be the D gene (5 bases each). The CDR3 coding sequence is TGTGCCAGCAGTGGGGGTTTTGGCTACGAGCAGTACTTC. Its protein product is CASSGGFGYEQYF.